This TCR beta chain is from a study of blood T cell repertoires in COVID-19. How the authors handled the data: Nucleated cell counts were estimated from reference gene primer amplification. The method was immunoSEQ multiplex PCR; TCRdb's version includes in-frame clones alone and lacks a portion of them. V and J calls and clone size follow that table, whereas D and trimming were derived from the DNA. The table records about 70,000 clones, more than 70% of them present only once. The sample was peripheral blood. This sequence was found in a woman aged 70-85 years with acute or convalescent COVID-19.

The CDR3 protein is CASSSIQGANYGYTF. Written as DNA, the CDR3 is TGTGCCAGCAGCTCGATACAGGGAGCTAACTATGGCTACACCTTC. V and J are TRBV11-2 and TRBJ1-2, with TRBD1 as a possible D gene (6 bases). Germline values: CDR1 SGHAT, CDR2 FQNNGV. V lost 4 bases and J lost 0, with 12 bases in between. The CDR3 loop spans 15 amino acids. Complete variable domain (other parts from reference TRBV11-2 and TRBJ1-2): EAGVAQSPRYKIIEKRQSVAFWCNPISGHATLYWYQQILGQGPKLLIQFQNNGVVDDSQLPKDRFSAERLKGVDSTLKIQPAKLEDSAVYLCASSSIQGANYGYTFGSGTRLTVV.